These T cell receptor beta chains were read from a single sample in a study of shared clonotypes between healthy human individuals. Assay: immunoSEQ multiplex PCR; the TCRdb copy retains only in-frame clones and omits some. This sample has about 820,000 clones, with over 90% found just once. Sequenced input: naive CD8+ T cells sorted from blood. The receptors stem from a man younger than 40 in good health. Each CDR3 is given with its conserved first and last residue. Each record gives: V gene, J gene, CDR3 length, clone size, D gene, CDR3 DNA, CDR3 protein. D genes are given only for firm matches. For some rows the clone size is stated as once, few or many, or as a class when expanded; others skip it.

TRBV7-2,TRBJ2-2,16,NA,NA,TGTGCCAGCAGCTTAGACGGCCGAGGAGGTGTCGGGGAGCTGTTTTTT,CASSLDGRGGVGELFF
TRBV27,TRBJ2-7,18,NA,TRBD2,TGTGCCAGCAGTTCGAGAGAAGGGCTAGCGGGGAGAATCGACGAGCAGTACTTC,CASSSREGLAGRIDEQYF
TRBV2,TRBJ2-2,12,once,NA,TGTGCCAGCAAGGCGGGCACCGGGGAGCTGTTTTTT,CASKAGTGELFF
TRBV7-9,TRBJ2-3,12,NA,NA,TGTGCCAGCAGCTTAGACGGGGCTACGCAGTATTTT,CASSLDGATQYF
TRBV6-5,TRBJ1-2,15,NA,NA,TGTGCCAGCAGTTACCAGGGGCTCGCTAACTATGGCTACACCTTC,CASSYQGLANYGYTF
TRBV27,TRBJ2-7,14,few,NA,TGTGCCAGCAGTTTAACCCCGTCCGGGTCCGAGCAGTACTTC,CASSLTPSGSEQYF
TRBV4-3,TRBJ2-3,12,NA,NA,TGCGCCAGCAGCCTGGGGGCAGATACGCAGTATTTT,CASSLGADTQYF
TRBV5-4,TRBJ1-5,15,few,TRBD1,TGTGCCAGCAGCCCTGACAGGGGCGACAATCAGCCCCAGCATTTT,CASSPDRGDNQPQHF
TRBV6-1,TRBJ1-5,11,NA,NA,TGTGCCAGCAGTGACGAACAGCCCCAGCATTTT,CASSDEQPQHF
TRBV7-9,TRBJ2-1,18,NA,TRBD2,TGTGCCAGCAGCCATACTAGCGGGAGGGCGTTTTCCTACAATGAGCAGTTCTTC,CASSHTSGRAFSYNEQFF
TRBV5-4,TRBJ2-1,15,NA,TRBD2,TGTGCCAGCAGCTTTCTAGCGGGAGCCAGTAATGAGCAGTTCTTC,CASSFLAGASNEQFF
TRBV4-3,TRBJ1-2,15,NA,NA,TGCGCCAGCAGCCAAGAAGTTGGCAGTGCATATGGCTACACCTTC,CASSQEVGSAYGYTF
TRBV7-2,TRBJ2-1,16,NA,NA,TGTGCCAGCAGCTTCGCTAGTAGGATGCGCGACAATGAGCAGTTCTTC,CASSFASRMRDNEQFF
TRBV25-1,TRBJ1-1,14,NA,NA,TGTGCCAGCAGTTTGGACAGTATGAACACTGAAGCTTTCTTT,CASSLDSMNTEAFF
TRBV6-4,TRBJ2-3,20,NA,TRBD2,TGTGCCAGCAGTGCCATCTCTGAAAAGGGCAGGCGGGAGCCCCCAGATACGCAGTATTTT,CASSAISEKGRREPPDTQYF
TRBV10-1,TRBJ1-2,13,NA,TRBD1,TGCGCCAGCAGTTTCGACAGGGGACTTGGCTACACCTTC,CASSFDRGLGYTF
TRBV4-3,TRBJ2-1,15,NA,NA,TGCGCCAGCAGCCAAGATCCGGGGACCTACAATGAGCAGTTCTTC,CASSQDPGTYNEQFF
TRBV29-1,TRBJ1-3,12,once,NA,TGCAGCGTACGGACAGACGGAAACACCATATATTTT,CSVRTDGNTIYF
TRBV7-9,TRBJ2-1,14,NA,NA,TGTGCCAGCAGCTTTGAGGGAATGGGCAATGAGCAGTTCTTC,CASSFEGMGNEQFF
TRBV15,TRBJ1-2,19,NA,TRBD1,TGTGCCACCAGCAGAGAATGGGACAGGAGCCTTGGGTGGGGCTATGGCTACACCTTC,CATSREWDRSLGWGYGYTF
TRBV6-4,TRBJ2-2,14,NA,NA,TGTGCCAGCAGTGAGCAGGGGCAGCTCGGGGAGCTGTTTTTT,CASSEQGQLGELFF
TRBV7-9,TRBJ1-4,16,NA,TRBD1,TGTGCCAGCAGCTTGGAAACCGGGACAGGGAGGGAAAAACTGTTTTTT,CASSLETGTGREKLFF
TRBV2,TRBJ2-1,15,NA,NA,TGTGCCACCATGACCGGGACAAACTCCTACAATGAGCAGTTCTTC,CATMTGTNSYNEQFF
TRBV2,TRBJ2-1,15,NA,NA,TGTGCCAGCAGTCCCGGAGGGGGCGCCGACAATGAGCAGTTCTTC,CASSPGGGADNEQFF
TRBV27,TRBJ2-7,15,NA,TRBD2,TGTGCCAGCAGTCCTCAAGCGGGACTGGCCTACGAGCAGTACTTC,CASSPQAGLAYEQYF
TRBV7-9,TRBJ2-7,13,NA,NA,TGTGCCAGCAGCCCCGCCGTGGGTTACGAGCAGTACTTC,CASSPAVGYEQYF
TRBV27,TRBJ2-1,17,NA,TRBD2,TGTGCCAGCAGTTCCTTCGAAACTAGCGCGTCCTACAATGAGCAGTTCTTC,CASSSFETSASYNEQFF
TRBV2,TRBJ2-2,14,NA,TRBD2,TGTGCCAGCAGGAGCGGGAGTAACACCGGGGAGCTGTTTTTT,CASRSGSNTGELFF
TRBV7-2,TRBJ1-4,15,NA,NA,TGTGCCAGCAGCTTAGAGGGTGCAACTAATGAAAAACTGTTTTTT,CASSLEGATNEKLFF
TRBV14,TRBJ2-2,16,NA,NA,TGTGCCAGCAGCCATTACGACAGGACGGGCACCGGGGAGCTGTTTTTT,CASSHYDRTGTGELFF
TRBV27,TRBJ2-1,16,NA,TRBD2,TGTGCCAGCAGCCCTCTCGTCCCTAGCGGGGTCAATGAGCAGTTCTTC,CASSPLVPSGVNEQFF
TRBV11-1,TRBJ2-1,19,NA,TRBD1,TGTGCCAGCAGTGAAAAGTCCCTGACGACAGGGGTCCCCTACAATGAGCAGTTCTTC,CASSEKSLTTGVPYNEQFF
TRBV2,TRBJ1-2,15,NA,NA,TGTGCCAGCAGTGAAGACCGGGACGCCTTCTATGGCTACACCTTC,CASSEDRDAFYGYTF
TRBV11-2,TRBJ2-7,15,NA,NA,TGTGCCAGCAGCTTAGAGGGGGCAGTTACCTACGAGCAGTACTTC,CASSLEGAVTYEQYF
TRBV11-1,TRBJ2-1,15,NA,TRBD2,TGTGCCAGCAGTTCCGGGACTACAAGTAACAATGAGCAGTTCTTC,CASSSGTTSNNEQFF
TRBV30,TRBJ1-1,14,NA,TRBD1,TGTGCCTGGAGTGTAGGACAGGGTGGAACTGAAGCTTTCTTT,CAWSVGQGGTEAFF
TRBV2,TRBJ2-7,15,NA,TRBD2,TGTGCCAGCAGTGCTTGGCTAGCGGAATCCTACGAGCAGTACTTC,CASSAWLAESYEQYF
TRBV7-2,TRBJ2-7,16,NA,NA,TGTGCCAGCAGCCCACTCGGGAGACTAAGTTCCTACGAGCAGTACTTC,CASSPLGRLSSYEQYF
TRBV7-8,TRBJ2-7,15,NA,NA,TGTGCCAGCAGCTTTATTCGGACAGTAGCCTACGAGCAGTACTTC,CASSFIRTVAYEQYF
TRBV30,TRBJ1-1,12,once,NA,TGTGCCTGGAGTCTGGGGGCGACTGAAGCTTTCTTT,CAWSLGATEAFF
TRBV14,TRBJ2-7,17,NA,NA,TGTGCCAGCAGCCAAGGAGTTCGGCAGGGGTCCTCCTACGAGCAGTACTTC,CASSQGVRQGSSYEQYF
TRBV25-1,TRBJ2-7,13,NA,NA,TGTGCCAGCAGTGCGTACGAAGGGGCCGAGCAGTACTTC,CASSAYEGAEQYF
TRBV27,TRBJ2-1,14,NA,NA,TGTGCCAGCAGGGACCTAGTTTACTACAATGAGCAGTTCTTC,CASRDLVYYNEQFF
TRBV28,TRBJ2-3,17,NA,NA,TGTGCCAGCAGTTTATTCCTAGCAGAATCTAGCACAGATACGCAGTATTTT,CASSLFLAESSTDTQYF
TRBV29-1,TRBJ2-7,13,NA,NA,TGCAGCGCGGCGGAGACGGACTCCTACGAGCAGTACTTC,CSAAETDSYEQYF
TRBV7-9,TRBJ1-1,13,few,NA,TGTGCCAGCAGCTTAGAGGACAGCACTGAAGCTTTCTTT,CASSLEDSTEAFF
TRBV28,TRBJ1-5,15,NA,NA,TGTGCCAGCAGTACAACGGACAGTAGCAATCAGCCCCAGCATTTT,CASSTTDSSNQPQHF